The 10 T cell receptor beta chains presented below share a single source sample, sequenced in a study of response to subunit inactivated influenza vaccine. TCRdb re-analysed the RT-PCR reads in MiXCR, keeping a single row per CDR3 protein. The profile shows a few hundred thousand distinct CDR3 sequences, around a fifth of them singletons. Sample: PBMCs from blood, taken approximately 22 months after vaccination. The receptors here all came from a man aged 45 to 70 who received an inactivated influenza vaccine.

This sequence joins TRBV6-6 and TRBJ1-5; D is perhaps TRBD1 (5 bases). Germline V gives CDR1 MNHNY, CDR2 SVGAGI (reference sequence). The CDR3 is 12 amino acids. V lost 8 bases and J 3 bases, leaving 8 bases between the germline ends. The CDR3 reads CASRGDNQPQHF. The CDR3 coding sequence is TGTGCCAGCCGGGGGGACAATCAGCCCCAGCATTTT.

The table lists this clonotype with many counts. This chain connects TRBV13 to TRBJ1-4, with D possibly TRBD1 on 6 matching bases. CDR1 is PRHDT, CDR2 FYEKMQ, per germline (reference sequence). The CDR3 is 15 residues long. Trimming pared 5 bases from V and 4 bases from J, leaving 14 bases between. In DNA form, the CDR3 reads TGTGCCAGCAGCCCCCGGGGCAGGGGTAATGAAAAACTGTTTTTT. Translated: CASSPRGRGNEKLFF.

For this clonotype: This may be a read error, as it is one base from a much larger clone. This chain links TRBV28 with TRBJ2-5; 8 bases line up with TRBD1. This CDR3 contains 16 residues. Germline V gene data show CDR1 as MDHEN and CDR2 as SYDVKM. Written as DNA, the CDR3 is TGTGCCAGCAGTCTTGGACAGGGTCTCGAGCAAGAGGCCCAGTACTTC. Translated, it gives CASSLGQGLEQEAQYF.

The gene calls are TRBV20-1 and TRBJ2-5; the D is unclear. The length of the CDR3 is 13 residues. With 4 bases removed from V and 2 bases from J, the gap between germline ends came to 11 bases. Per the germline V gene, CDR1 is DFQATT and CDR2 is SNEGSKA (reference sequence). The CDR3 sequence is CSATRLGQETQYF. The CDR3 bases are TGCAGTGCTACCCGGCTAGGGCAAGAGACCCAGTACTTC.

This clonotype was found many times. J is TRBJ1-1 and V is TRBV27; possibly TRBD1 for D (5 bases). Per germline, CDR1 MNHEY and CDR2 SMNVEV (reference sequence). Trimming took 6 bases from V and 1 from J, leaving 9 bases between them. The CDR3 has 13 residues. This chain's CDR3 is CASRFTGNTEAFF. CDR3 in DNA: TGTGCCAGCAGATTTACAGGGAACACTGAAGCTTTCTTT.

Comments on this clonotype: The junction departs from the called germline gene at one end, perhaps through a read error. The chain recombines TRBV30 with TRBJ1-1, with a weak D call TRBD1 (5 bases). CDR3 size: 14 residues. The V gene's germline CDR1 is GTSNPN and CDR2 SVGIG (reference sequence). As DNA, the CDR3 is TGTGACTGGAGTCTTGGGGCCGGGAACACTGAAGCTTTCTTT. Translating it yields CDWSLGAGNTEAFF.

The chain couples TRBV4-2 to TRBJ2-7; D may be TRBD2 (6 bases). Germline V gene data show CDR1 as LGHNA and CDR2 as YNFKEQ. V lost 0 bases and J 5 bases, leaving 20 bases between the germline ends. This CDR3 is 17 amino acids long. This chain's CDR3 is CASSQERDSSHPDEQYF. The CDR3 nucleotides read TGTGCCAGCAGCCAAGAACGGGACTCTTCACATCCCGACGAGCAGTACTTC.

Concerning this clonotype: Its ends do not fully match the called genes, so a read error is possible. The CDR3 loop is CASSLSGTSATYEQYF. CDR3 bases: TGTGCCAGCAGTCTATCCGGGACTAGCGCTACCTACGAGCAGTACTTC. The chain couples TRBV27 to TRBJ2-7; 10 bases align to TRBD2. Germline V gives CDR1 MNHEY, CDR2 SMNVEV (reference sequence). This CDR3 spans 16 amino acids.

This clonotype occurred a few times. This chain links TRBV29-1 with TRBJ1-4, with D possibly matching TRBD1 (6 bases). Trimming shortened V by 0 bases and J by 5 bases, and 22 bases separated the two germline ends. Germline V CDR1 and CDR2: SQVTM, ANQGSEA. The CDR3 is made up of 18 amino acids. The CDR3 protein is CSVEDPLTGRGPNEKLFF. The CDR3 region has the DNA TGCAGCGTTGAAGACCCGCTGACAGGACGGGGGCCCAATGAAAAACTGTTTTTT.

The chain employs TRBV20-1 and TRBJ2-7, with 10 bases aligning to TRBD2. Trimming cost V 4 bases and J 4 bases; bases outside gene matches: 7. In germline, CDR1 is DFQATT, CDR2 SNEGSKA (reference sequence). The CDR3 sequence is 14 residues long. The CDR3 coding sequence is TGCAGTGCTATTATAGTAGCGGGGGGATACGAGCAGTACTTC. As protein: CSAIIVAGGYEQYF.